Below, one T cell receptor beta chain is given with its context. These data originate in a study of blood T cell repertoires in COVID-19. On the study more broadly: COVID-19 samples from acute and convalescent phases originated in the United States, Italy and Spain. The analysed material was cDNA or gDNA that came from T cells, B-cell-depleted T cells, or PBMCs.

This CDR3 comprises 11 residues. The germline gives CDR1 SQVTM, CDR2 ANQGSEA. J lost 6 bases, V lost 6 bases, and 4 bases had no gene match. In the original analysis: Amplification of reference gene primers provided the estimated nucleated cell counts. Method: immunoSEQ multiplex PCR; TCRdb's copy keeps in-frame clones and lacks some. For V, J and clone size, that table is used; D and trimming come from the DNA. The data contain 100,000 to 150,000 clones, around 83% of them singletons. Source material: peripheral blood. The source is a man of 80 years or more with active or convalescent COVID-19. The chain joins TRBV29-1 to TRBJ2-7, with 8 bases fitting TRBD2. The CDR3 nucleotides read TGCAGCGTCAGTCTAGCGGGCGAGCAGTACTTC. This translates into CSVSLAGEQYF.